The 12 T cell receptor beta chains given below trace back to one sample, sequenced in a study of blood T cell repertoires in COVID-19 (dated by TCRdb to 2018 to 2021). To prepare the library, the immunoSEQ multiplex PCR assay was applied. TCRdb's version of the immuneACCESS table is confined to in-frame rearrangements and falls short of the full clone set. An unresolved V gene accounts for under half of the shortfall where checked; the remainder is of unknown origin. The sample table lists 97,000 or so clones, roughly 80% of them with a count of one. The top ten hold 9.5% to 10% of the sample. Sample: peripheral blood. These receptor sequences come from a man aged 55-75 years with active or convalescent COVID-19.

This clone has more than one count but fewer than ten. This chain links TRBV18 with TRBJ2-2, with D hard to call. The germline V and J ends were trimmed by 4 bases and 2 bases, with 11 bases remaining between them. From germline, CDR1 is KGHSH and CDR2 LQKENI. This CDR3 has 15 residues. CDR3 coding DNA: TGTGCCAGCTCACGTAGCAGATCTAACACCGGGGAGCTGTTTTTT. Protein sequence: CASSRSRSNTGELFF. The full variable domain, completed using reference TRBV18 and TRBJ2-2, is NAGVMQNPRHLVRRRGQEARLRCSPMKGHSHVYWYRQLPEEGLKFMVYLQKENIIDESGMPKERFSAEFPKEGPSILRIQQVVRGDSAAYFCASSRSRSNTGELFFGEGSRLTVL.

The V call is TRBV3-1 (or the pseudogene TRBV3-2), the J call TRBJ1-2, with 12 positions matching TRBD1. Germline values: CDR1 LGHDT, CDR2 YNNKEL (reference sequence). The CDR3 is made up of 19 amino acids. After removal of 0 bases from V and 2 bases from J, the junction contained 10 bases not matched to a gene. The CDR3 is CASSQDYTGQGARNYGYTF. CDR3 bases: TGTGCCAGCAGCCAAGATTACACGGGACAGGGGGCTCGGAACTATGGCTACACCTTC.

This sequence joins TRBV6-5 and TRBJ2-7, with a possible D match to TRBD1 (6 bases). Trimming pared 6 bases from V and 4 bases from J, leaving 16 bases between. Germline assignment: CDR1 MNHEY and CDR2 SVGAGI. The CDR3 runs to 14 residues. The CDR3 protein is CASSTPTGKYEQYF. Here the CDR3 DNA reads TGTGCCAGCAGCACACCAACAGGGAAATACGAGCAGTACTTC.

This chain joins TRBV21-1 and TRBJ1-2. TRBV21-1 is classified as a pseudogene. The CDR3 has 14 residues. The CDR3 DNA reads as TGTGCCAGCAGCAGATGGACTGGGAACTATGGCTACACCTTC. It specifies CASSRWTGNYGYTF.

The rearrangement uses TRBV19 and TRBJ2-2, with TRBD1 matching 9 bases. The V gene end was trimmed by 6 bases and the J gene end by 3 bases; junction bases not matched to a gene: 2. The CDR3 loop spans 14 amino acids. Germline-derived CDR1 and CDR2 are LNHDA and SQIVND (reference sequence). This CDR3 reads CASSGTGYTGELFF. The CDR3 nucleotides are TGTGCCAGTAGCGGGACAGGGTACACCGGGGAGCTGTTTTTT.

The chain combines TRBV5-1 with TRBJ2-3, with 7 bases fitting TRBD1. Germline-derived CDR1 and CDR2 are SGHRS and YFSETQ. The CDR3 consists of 15 residues. V gave up 0 bases and J gave up 3 bases; unmatched junction bases: 4. The CDR3 nucleotides read TGCGCCAGCAGCTTGGTTTCCAGGGGGACAGATACGCAGTATTTT. It encodes CASSLVSRGTDTQYF.

The chain uses TRBV6-6 and TRBJ2-7; 10 bases fit TRBD1. The CDR3 is 14 amino acids. With 5 bases clipped from V and 4 bases from J, the junction kept 5 bases outside the gene matches. Germline V gives CDR1 MNHNY, CDR2 SVGAGI (reference sequence). The CDR3 bases are TGTGCCAGCAGTCCGCGACAGGGGGCTTACGAGCAGTACTTC. Protein product: CASSPRQGAYEQYF.

The rearrangement joins TRBV28 to TRBJ1-1; D unresolved. Germline values: CDR1 MDHEN, CDR2 SYDVKM. V was pared by 8 bases and J by 5 bases, with 18 bases between. The CDR3 is 14 amino acids. CDR3 DNA: TGTGCCAGCCAATTAGGGAGTGGAAGGACTGAAGCTTTCTTT. Protein: CASQLGSGRTEAFF.

This clone was counted a single time. The rearrangement joins TRBV2 to TRBJ2-5; D is perhaps TRBD1 (6 bases). The germline V gene encodes CDR1 SNHLY and CDR2 FYNNEI. V was pared by 10 bases and J by 5 bases, with 20 bases between. CDR3 size: 14 residues. CDR3 sequence: CATSARQVLETQYF. As DNA, the CDR3 is TGTGCCACCTCAGCAAGACAGGTTCTTGAGACCCAGTACTTC. The full variable domain, in which reference TRBV2 and TRBJ2-5 provide the parts outside the CDR3, is EPEVTQTPSHQVTQMGQEVILRCVPISNHLYFYWYRQILGQKVEFLVSFYNNEISEKSEIFDDQFSVERPDGSNFTLKIRSTKLEDSAMYFCATSARQVLETQYFGPGTRLLVL.

V gene TRBV5-6 combines with J gene TRBJ1-5, with TRBD1 identical over 8 bases. CDR1 SGHDT and CDR2 YYEEEE come from the germline V gene. This CDR3 spans 16 amino acids. V was pared by 2 bases and J by 6 bases, with 10 bases of the junction left unmatched. The CDR3 DNA reads as TGTGCCAGCAGCTTATGGACAGGGAGGGAGGGTCAGCCCCAGCATTTT. This codes for CASSLWTGREGQPQHF.

This clone was seen only a few times. The V and J genes are TRBV7-2 and TRBJ1-2; 10 bases align to TRBD1. The germline CDR1 and CDR2 sequences are SGHTA and FQGNSA. This CDR3 contains 16 residues. The V gene end was trimmed by 2 bases and the J gene end by 5 bases; junction bases not matched to a gene: 8. The CDR3 DNA follows: TGTGCCAGCAGCTTACGGGGACAGGGGTTTGGATATGGCTACACCTTC. Encoded protein: CASSLRGQGFGYGYTF.

This clone was recorded a few times. V is TRBV10-3 and J is TRBJ2-7, with 9 bases matching TRBD2. V was pared by 4 bases and J by 4 bases, with 5 bases of the junction left unmatched. Germline assignment: CDR1 ENHRY and CDR2 SYGVKD. The CDR3 is made up of 14 amino acids. The chain's CDR3 is CAISAAREGYEQYF. CDR3 DNA: TGTGCCATCAGTGCTGCGCGGGAGGGATACGAGCAGTACTTC.